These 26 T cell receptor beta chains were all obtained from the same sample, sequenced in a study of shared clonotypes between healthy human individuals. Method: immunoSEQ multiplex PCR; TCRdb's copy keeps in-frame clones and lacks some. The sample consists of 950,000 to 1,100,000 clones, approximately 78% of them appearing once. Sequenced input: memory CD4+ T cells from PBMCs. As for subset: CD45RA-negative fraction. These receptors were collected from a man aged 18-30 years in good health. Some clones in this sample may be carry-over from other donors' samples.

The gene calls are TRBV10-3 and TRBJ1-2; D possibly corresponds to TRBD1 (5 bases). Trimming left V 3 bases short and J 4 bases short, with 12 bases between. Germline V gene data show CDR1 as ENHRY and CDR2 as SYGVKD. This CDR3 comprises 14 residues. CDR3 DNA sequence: TGTGCCATCAGTGATACGCAGGGCGCCTATGGCTACACCTTC. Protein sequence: CAISDTQGAYGYTF.

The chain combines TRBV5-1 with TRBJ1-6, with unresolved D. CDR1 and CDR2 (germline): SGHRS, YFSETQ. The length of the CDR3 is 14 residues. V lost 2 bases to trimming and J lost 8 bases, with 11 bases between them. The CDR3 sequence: CASSFGTADSPLHF. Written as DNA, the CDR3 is TGCGCCAGCAGCTTCGGAACAGCAGATTCACCCCTCCACTTT.

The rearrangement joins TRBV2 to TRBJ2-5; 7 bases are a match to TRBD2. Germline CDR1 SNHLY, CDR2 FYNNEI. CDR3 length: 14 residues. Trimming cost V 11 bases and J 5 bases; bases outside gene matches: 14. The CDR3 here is CACARGRARETQYF. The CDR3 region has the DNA TGTGCCTGCGCCCGGGGGAGGGCCAGGGAGACCCAGTACTTC.

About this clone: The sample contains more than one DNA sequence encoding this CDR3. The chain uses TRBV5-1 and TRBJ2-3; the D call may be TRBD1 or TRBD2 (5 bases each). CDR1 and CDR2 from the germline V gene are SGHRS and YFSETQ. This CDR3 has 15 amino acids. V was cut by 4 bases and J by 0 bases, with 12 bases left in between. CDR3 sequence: CASSLGTTSTDTQYF. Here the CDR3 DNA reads TGCGCCAGCAGCCTAGGGACGACTAGCACAGATACGCAGTATTTT.

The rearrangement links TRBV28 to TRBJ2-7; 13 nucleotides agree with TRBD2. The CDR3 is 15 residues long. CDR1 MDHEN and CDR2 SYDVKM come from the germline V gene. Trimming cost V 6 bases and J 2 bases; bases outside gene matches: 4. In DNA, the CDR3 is TGTGCCAGCAGGCGGACTAGCGGGGGCACCTACGAGCAGTACTTC. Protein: CASRRTSGGTYEQYF.

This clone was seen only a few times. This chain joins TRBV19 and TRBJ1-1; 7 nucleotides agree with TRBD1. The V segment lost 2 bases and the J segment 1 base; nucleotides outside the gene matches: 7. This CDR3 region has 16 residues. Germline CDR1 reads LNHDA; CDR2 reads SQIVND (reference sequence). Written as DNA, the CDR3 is TGTGCCAGTAGTATAAGGGGGCAGGGCCAGAACACTGAAGCTTTCTTT. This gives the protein CASSIRGQGQNTEAFF. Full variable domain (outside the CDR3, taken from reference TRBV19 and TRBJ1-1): DGGITQSPKYLFRKEGQNVTLSCEQNLNHDAMYWYRQDPGQGLRLIYYSQIVNDFQKGDIAEGYSVSREKKESFPLTVTSAQKNPTAFYLCASSIRGQGQNTEAFFGQGTRLTVV.

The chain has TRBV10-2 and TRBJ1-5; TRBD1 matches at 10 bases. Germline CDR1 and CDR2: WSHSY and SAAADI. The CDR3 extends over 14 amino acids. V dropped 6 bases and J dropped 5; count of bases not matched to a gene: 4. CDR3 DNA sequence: TGCGCCAGCAGCGGACAGGGGGGGGATCAGCCCCAGCATTTT. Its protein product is CASSGQGGDQPQHF.

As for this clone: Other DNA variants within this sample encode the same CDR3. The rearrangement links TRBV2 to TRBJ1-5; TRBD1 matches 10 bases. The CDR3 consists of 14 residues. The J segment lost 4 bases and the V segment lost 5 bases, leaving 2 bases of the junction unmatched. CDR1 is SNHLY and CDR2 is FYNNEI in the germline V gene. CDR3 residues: CASSRTGGNQPQHF. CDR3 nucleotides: TGTGCCAGCAGTCGGACAGGGGGGAATCAGCCCCAGCATTTT.

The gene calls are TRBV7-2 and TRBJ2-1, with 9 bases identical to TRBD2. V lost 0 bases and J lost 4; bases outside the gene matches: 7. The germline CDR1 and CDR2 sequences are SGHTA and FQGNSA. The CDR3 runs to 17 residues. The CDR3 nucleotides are TGTGCCAGCAGCTTAGCGATAGCGGGAGTCGCATACAATGAGCAGTTCTTC. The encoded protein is CASSLAIAGVAYNEQFF.

CDR3: CARGQTGLPYGYEQYF. In DNA form, the CDR3 reads TGTGCCAGAGGCCAAACTGGACTCCCCTACGGCTACGAGCAGTACTTC. The chain joins TRBV19 to TRBJ2-7, with D perhaps TRBD2 (5 bases). CDR1 LNHDA and CDR2 SQIVND come from the germline V gene (reference sequence). There are 16 residues in the CDR3. V shed 9 bases and J shed 3 bases, with 24 bases lying between them.

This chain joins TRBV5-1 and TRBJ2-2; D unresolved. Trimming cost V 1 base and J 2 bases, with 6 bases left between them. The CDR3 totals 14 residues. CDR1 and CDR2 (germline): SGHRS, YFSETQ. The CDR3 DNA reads TGCGCCAGCAGCTTGTTGCGAAACACCGGGGAGCTGTTTTTT. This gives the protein CASSLLRNTGELFF.

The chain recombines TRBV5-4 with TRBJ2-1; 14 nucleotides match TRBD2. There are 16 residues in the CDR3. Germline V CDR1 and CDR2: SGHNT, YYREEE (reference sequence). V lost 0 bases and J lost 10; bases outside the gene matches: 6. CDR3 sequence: CASSLAGGLAGVEQFF. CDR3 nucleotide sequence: TGTGCCAGCAGCTTGGCCGGGGGACTAGCGGGAGTCGAGCAGTTCTTC.

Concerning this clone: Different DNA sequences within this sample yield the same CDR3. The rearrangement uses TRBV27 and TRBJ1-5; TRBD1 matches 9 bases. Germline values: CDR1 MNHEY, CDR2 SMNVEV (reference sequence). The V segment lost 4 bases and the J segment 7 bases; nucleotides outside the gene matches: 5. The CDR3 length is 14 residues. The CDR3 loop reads CASSSGTGNQPQHF. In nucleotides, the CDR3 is TGTGCCAGCAGTTCGGGGACAGGGAACCAGCCCCAGCATTTT.

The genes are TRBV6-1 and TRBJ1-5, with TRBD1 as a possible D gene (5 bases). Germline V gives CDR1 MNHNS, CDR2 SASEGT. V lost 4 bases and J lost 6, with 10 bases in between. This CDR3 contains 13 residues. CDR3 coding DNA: TGTGCCAGCAGTGCTGCAGGGTTTCAGCCCCAGCATTTT. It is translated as CASSAAGFQPQHF.

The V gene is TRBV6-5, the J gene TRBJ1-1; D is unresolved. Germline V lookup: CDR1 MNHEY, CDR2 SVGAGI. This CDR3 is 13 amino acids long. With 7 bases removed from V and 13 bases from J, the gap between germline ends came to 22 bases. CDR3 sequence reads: CASNHRRESGVFF. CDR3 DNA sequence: TGTGCCAGCAATCATAGGAGGGAATCGGGCGTTTTCTTT.

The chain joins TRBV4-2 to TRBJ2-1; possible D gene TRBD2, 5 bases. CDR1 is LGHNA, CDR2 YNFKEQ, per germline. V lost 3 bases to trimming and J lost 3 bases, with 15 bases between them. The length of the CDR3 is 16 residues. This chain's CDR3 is CASSQVGAVGYNEQFF. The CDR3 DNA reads TGTGCCAGCAGCCAGGTAGGAGCGGTCGGCTACAATGAGCAGTTCTTC.

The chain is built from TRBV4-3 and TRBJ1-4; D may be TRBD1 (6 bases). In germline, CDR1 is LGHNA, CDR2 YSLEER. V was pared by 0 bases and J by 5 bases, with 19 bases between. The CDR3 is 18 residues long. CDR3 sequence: CASSQDPPPQGRNEKLFF. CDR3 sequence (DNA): TGCGCCAGCAGCCAAGATCCCCCCCCACAGGGACGAAATGAAAAACTGTTTTTT.

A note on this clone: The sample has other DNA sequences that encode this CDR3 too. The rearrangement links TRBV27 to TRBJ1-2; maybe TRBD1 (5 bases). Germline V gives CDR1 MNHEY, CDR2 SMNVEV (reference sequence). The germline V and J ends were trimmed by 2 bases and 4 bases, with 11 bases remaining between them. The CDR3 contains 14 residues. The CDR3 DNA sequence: TGTGCCAGCAGTTTAGGCGGGGCCGGCTATGGCTACACCTTC. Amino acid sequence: CASSLGGAGYGYTF.

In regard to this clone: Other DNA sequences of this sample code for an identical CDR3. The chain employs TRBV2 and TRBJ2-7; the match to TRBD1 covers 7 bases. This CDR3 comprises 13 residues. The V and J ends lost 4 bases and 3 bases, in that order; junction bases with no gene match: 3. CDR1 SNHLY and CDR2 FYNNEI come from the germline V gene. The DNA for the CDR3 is TGTGCCAGCAGTGGACAGGGAGTCTACGAGCAGTACTTC. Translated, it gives CASSGQGVYEQYF.

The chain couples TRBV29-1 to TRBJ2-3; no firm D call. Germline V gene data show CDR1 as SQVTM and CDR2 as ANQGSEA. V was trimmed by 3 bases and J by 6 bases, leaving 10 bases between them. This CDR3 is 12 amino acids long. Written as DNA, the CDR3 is TGCAGCGTTGACGTAGGATACGATACGCAGTATTTT. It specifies CSVDVGYDTQYF.

This CDR3 is CASSPVSGRSLPYEQYF. In DNA form, the CDR3 reads TGCGCCAGCAGCCCAGTATCAGGTCGGTCTCTCCCCTACGAGCAGTACTTC. V gene TRBV4-3 combines with J gene TRBJ2-7; D gene uncertain. Trimming left V 4 bases short and J 2 bases short, with 21 bases between. This CDR3 region has 17 residues. Per the germline V gene, CDR1 is LGHNA and CDR2 is YSLEER.

The chain's CDR3 is CASGGQAGFQTFF. CDR3 in DNA: TGTGCCAGCGGGGGACAGGCGGGGTTTCAAACTTTCTTT. V is TRBV28 and J is TRBJ1-1, with 8 bases matching TRBD1. The CDR3 runs to 13 residues. In germline, CDR1 is MDHEN, CDR2 SYDVKM. The ends lost 8 bases at V and 12 bases at J; junction bases unmatched: 14. The full variable domain, rest sourced from reference TRBV28 and TRBJ1-1, is DVKVTQSSRYLVKRTGEKVFLECVQDMDHENMFWYRQDPGLGLRLIYFSYDVKMKEKGDIPEGYSVSREKKERFSLILESASTNQTSMYLCASGGQAGFQTFFGQGTRLTVV.

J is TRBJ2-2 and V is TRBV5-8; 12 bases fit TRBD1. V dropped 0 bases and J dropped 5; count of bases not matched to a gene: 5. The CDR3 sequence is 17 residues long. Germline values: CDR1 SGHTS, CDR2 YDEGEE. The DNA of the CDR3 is TGTGCCAGCAGCTTGGACCGGGACAGGGGGCTTACCGGGGAGCTGTTTTTT. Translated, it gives CASSLDRDRGLTGELFF.

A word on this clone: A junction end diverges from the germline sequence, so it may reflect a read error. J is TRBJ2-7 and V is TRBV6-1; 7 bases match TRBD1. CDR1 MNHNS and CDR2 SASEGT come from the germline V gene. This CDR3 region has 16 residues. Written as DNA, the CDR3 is TGTGCCAGCAGTGTTTATTCGGGACAGAGCTCCTACGGGCAGTACTTC. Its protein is CASSVYSGQSSYGQYF.

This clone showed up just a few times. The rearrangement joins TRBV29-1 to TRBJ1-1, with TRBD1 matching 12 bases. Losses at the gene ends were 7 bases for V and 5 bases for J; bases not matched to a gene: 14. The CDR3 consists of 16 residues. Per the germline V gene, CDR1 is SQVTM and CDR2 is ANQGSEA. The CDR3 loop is CSAGPGTGGLETEAFF. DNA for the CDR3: TGCAGCGCCGGACCCGGGACAGGGGGCTTGGAGACTGAAGCTTTCTTT.

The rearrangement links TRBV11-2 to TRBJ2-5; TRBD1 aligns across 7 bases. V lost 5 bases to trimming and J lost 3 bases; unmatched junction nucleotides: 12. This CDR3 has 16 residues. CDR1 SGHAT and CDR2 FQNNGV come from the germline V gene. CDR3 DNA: TGTGCCAGCAGCCCCCGACAGGGTGCAGGGGAAGAGACCCAGTACTTC. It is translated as CASSPRQGAGEETQYF. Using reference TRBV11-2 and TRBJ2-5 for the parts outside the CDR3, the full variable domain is EAGVAQSPRYKIIEKRQSVAFWCNPISGHATLYWYQQILGQGPKLLIQFQNNGVVDDSQLPKDRFSAERLKGVDSTLKIQPAKLEDSAVYLCASSPRQGAGEETQYFGPGTRLLVL.